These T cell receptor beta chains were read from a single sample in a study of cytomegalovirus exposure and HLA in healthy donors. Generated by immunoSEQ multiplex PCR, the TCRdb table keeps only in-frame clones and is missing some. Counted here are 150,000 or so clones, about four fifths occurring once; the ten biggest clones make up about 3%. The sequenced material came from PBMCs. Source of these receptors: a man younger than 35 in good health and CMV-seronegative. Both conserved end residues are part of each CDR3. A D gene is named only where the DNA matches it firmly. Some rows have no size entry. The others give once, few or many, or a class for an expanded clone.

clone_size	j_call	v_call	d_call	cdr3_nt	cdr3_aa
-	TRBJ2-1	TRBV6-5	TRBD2	TGTGCCAGCCGGCGGGAGACGACCGATGAGCAGTTCTTC	CASRRETTDEQFF
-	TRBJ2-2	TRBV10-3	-	TGTGCCATCAGCTTGTATACAGGGAGCGACACCGGGGAGCTGTTTTTT	CAISLYTGSDTGELFF
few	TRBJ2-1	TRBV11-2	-	TGTGCCAGCAGCCGCATGGGGGCCACAGGGAATGAGCAGTTCTTC	CASSRMGATGNEQFF
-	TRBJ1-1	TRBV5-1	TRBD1	TGCGCCAGCAGCCCTCTTCAGGGGGCGAGGAACACTGAAGCTTTCTTT	CASSPLQGARNTEAFF
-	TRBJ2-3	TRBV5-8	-	TGTGCCAGCAGCGCAGGGGGCACAGATACGCAGTATTTT	CASSAGGTDTQYF
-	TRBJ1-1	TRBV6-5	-	TGTGCCAGCAGTTACGGACAGAGAAGCACTGAAGCTTTCTTT	CASSYGQRSTEAFF
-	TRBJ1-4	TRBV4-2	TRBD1	TGTGCCAGCAGCCTGCCACCGGGACAGGGAGGAATAACTAATGAAAAACTGTTTTTT	CASSLPPGQGGITNEKLFF
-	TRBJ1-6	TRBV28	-	TGTGCCAGCTTACCATCACCGGGCAGGGTTAATTCACCCCTCCACTTT	CASLPSPGRVNSPLHF
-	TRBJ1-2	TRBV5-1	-	TGCGCCAGCAGCTTGGAAAGCCCGAACTATGGCTACACCTTC	CASSLESPNYGYTF
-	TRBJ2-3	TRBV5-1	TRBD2	TGCGCCAGCAGCTTGGGGGGGACTAGCGGGGATTACACAGATACGCAGTATTTT	CASSLGGTSGDYTDTQYF